The entry below gives a single T cell receptor beta chain sequence along with its context. The antigen it binds to is not known. It has no much larger one-base neighbor in the sample; base qualities were not kept. These data belong to a study of control samples from healthy donors and cancer patients (dated by TCRdb to the early 2020s). The receptor library was made with the immunoSEQ multiplex PCR assay. The immuneACCESS repertoire file appears here via TCRdb, limited to in-frame rearrangements. These files lack a portion of the clones; in checked studies, under half of the deficit traces to unresolved V genes, and the cause of the others is not known. The sample records 100,000 to 150,000 clones, around 87% of which are singletons. Of the sample, around 9% is held by the ten largest clones. Including cysteine and phenylalanine, the CDR3 has 16 amino acids. The entry retains the CDR3 DNA only, 48 bases that are in frame from base 1. V loses 1 base, J loses 0 bases, and the germline ends lie 10 bases apart. Via the germline V gene (reference sequence), CDR1 is SEHNR and CDR2 FQNEAQ.

Source material: blood. The origin of this receptor is a man aged 35-49 years in good health. The rearranged segments are TRBV7-9 and TRBJ1-3; the D segment cannot be called with confidence. CDR3 region: CASSLGALSSGNTIYF. The bases are TGTGCCAGCAGCTTAGGCGCCCTTAGCTCTGGAAACACCATATATTTT.